This section outlines one T cell receptor beta chain sequence together with its context. This clonotype has only a few counts. Its antigen remains unidentified. The record has no base qualities; no much larger clone is one base away. The entry originates in a study (dated by TCRdb to between 2014 and 2017). For context, the study as a whole: The study set out to test whether tumor-infiltrating Tregs in breast cancer get recruited from blood Tregs or are instead converted in situ from other CD4+ T cell subsets. The investigation overall reported the following: The TCR gene usage of tumor memory CD4+ T cells clustered together with blood and lymph node memory CD4+ cells and with lymph node naive CD4+ cells. The TCR alpha and beta sequences of tumor-infiltrating Tregs showed the greatest overlap with tumor naive CD4+ T cells, followed by blood naive CD4+ T cells. The larger-cohort validation was restricted to a single TCR beta V-J rearrangement rather than whole repertoires.

Memory CD4+ T cells were isolated as CD4+CD45RO+CD25- cells. Tregs, naive and memory CD4+ T cells from tumor, blood and ipsilateral draining lymph nodes of about five breast cancer patients underwent full-length TCR alpha and beta sequencing. Tumor tissue and lymph nodes from ipsilateral axillary dissection were perfused with PBS, minced and digested with collagenase I and hyaluronidase. FACS confirmed that the sorted cell populations were more than 90% pure. Amplification of full-length TCR variable regions was done by 5' RACE PCR using constant-region reverse primers, and this step was followed by semi-nested PCR with Nested Universal Primer A. Using the ReliaPrep RNA Cell Miniprep System, total RNA was extracted, and the SMARTer RACE 5'/3' Kit was then used to reverse transcribe the RNA into 5'RACE-ready cDNA. Full-length TCR alpha and beta libraries were barcoded with multiplex adaptors and sequenced on an Illumina MiSeq. The authors' pipeline ran thus. For each of nine subset-tissue groups, sequencing data from the five patients were pooled, and the groups were compared by unsupervised clustering of TCR gene usage. The Morisita-Horn index was used to calculate repertoire similarity, with shared sequences weighted according to their contribution to each repertoire. TCRdb passed the public sequencing reads through fastp at Q25 and MiXCR, retaining productive beta sequences. Entries are consolidated by CDR3 protein sequence, retaining the most common genes and DNA. These V and J calls are TCRdb output, not the study's own analysis. A total of several thousand distinct CDR3 sequences appear in this sample, roughly 60% of them only once. Roughly 6.2% of the sample goes to the ten largest clones.

The CDR3, cysteine through phenylalanine, is 14 amino acids long. This entry keeps only the CDR3 DNA: 42 bases, framed from base 1. For CDR1 and CDR2, the germline V gene (reference sequence) lists SGHKS and YYEKEE. V was cut back by 0 bases and J by 5 bases, leaving a gap of 9 bases between them. Sequencing was done on a sample of tumor-infiltrating memory CD4+ T cells sorted from the breast tumor. Explained via the paper, the cell subset or site label denotes: memory CD4+ T cells, CD4+CD45RO+CD25-. Recombination joined TRBV5-5 with TRBJ1-5; TRBD1 is possibly the D segment (6 matching bases). The receptor comes from a female donor with breast cancer. The nucleotide sequence reads TGTGCCAGCAGCTTGGGGGGGCCCGATCAGCCCCAGCATTTT. Its product reads: CASSLGGPDQPQHF.